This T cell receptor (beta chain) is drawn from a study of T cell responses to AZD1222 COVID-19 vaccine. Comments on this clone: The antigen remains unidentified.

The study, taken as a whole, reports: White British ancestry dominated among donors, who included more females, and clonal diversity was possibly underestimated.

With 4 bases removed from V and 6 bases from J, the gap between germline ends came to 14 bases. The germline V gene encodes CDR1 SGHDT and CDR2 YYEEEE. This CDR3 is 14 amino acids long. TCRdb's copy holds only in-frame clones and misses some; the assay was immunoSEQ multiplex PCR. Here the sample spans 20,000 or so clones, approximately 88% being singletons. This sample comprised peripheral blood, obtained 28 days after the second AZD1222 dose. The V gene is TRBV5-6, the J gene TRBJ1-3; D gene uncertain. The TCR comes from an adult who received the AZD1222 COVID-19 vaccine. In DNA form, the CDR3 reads TGTGCCAGCAGCAAACCAGGAAGGATAAACACCATATATTTT. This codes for CASSKPGRINTIYF.